A selection of T cell receptor beta chains follows, all from one sample in a study of control samples from healthy donors and cancer patients. Clones were sequenced by immunoSEQ multiplex PCR, and TCRdb holds only the in-frame ones, with some missing. The sample contains over 100,000 clones, over 85% of which appear only once. Sequencing used blood. Every receptor here comes from a man between 18 and 35 years old in good health. Each CDR3 is given with its conserved first and last residue. A D gene is named only where the DNA matches it firmly. Not every row has a clone size; where given, it reads once, few, many or a size class.

TRBJ1-5 | - | few | TRBV4-1 | CASSQWYLVAQPQHF | TGCGCCAGCAGCCAATGGTACCTAGTGGCTCAGCCCCAGCATTTT
TRBJ2-7 | - | - | TRBV11-2 | CASSLGRGSYEQYF | TGTGCCAGCAGCTTAGGGCGAGGCTCCTACGAGCAGTACTTC
TRBJ2-2 | - | - | TRBV29-1 | CSGLTSGASTGELFF | TGCAGCGGCCTCACGTCGGGAGCCTCCACCGGGGAGCTGTTTTTT
TRBJ1-3 | - | - | TRBV5-5 | CASSEGPISTGNTIYF | TGTGCCAGCAGCGAGGGACCGATCAGTACTGGAAACACCATATATTTT
TRBJ1-2 | TRBD1 | - | TRBV7-9 | CASSSQGARYGYTF | TGTGCCAGCAGCTCACAGGGGGCTCGATATGGCTACACCTTC
TRBJ2-7 | TRBD2 | - | TRBV5-1 | CASTSGGSYEQYF | TGCGCCAGCACTAGCGGGGGATCCTACGAGCAGTACTTC
TRBJ2-2 | - | - | TRBV4-1 | CASSQQRLVTSGELFF | TGCGCCAGCAGCCAGCAAAGATTGGTGACCTCCGGGGAGCTGTTTTTT
TRBJ1-1 | TRBD1 | - | TRBV9 | CASSVDLTGTAFF | TGTGCCAGCAGCGTAGATCTGACAGGGACAGCTTTCTTT
TRBJ1-2 | TRBD1 | once | TRBV18 | CASSTGNRGKGYTF | TGTGCCAGCTCAACGGGGAACAGGGGGAAAGGCTACACCTTC
TRBJ1-1 | - | - | TRBV5-1 | CASSLAVNTEAFF | TGCGCCAGCAGCTTGGCGGTGAACACTGAAGCTTTCTTT
TRBJ2-3 | - | - | TRBV6-2/TRBV6-3 | CASSYRAASTDTQYF | TGTGCCAGCAGTTACAGAGCGGCTAGCACAGATACGCAGTATTTT
TRBJ1-5 | - | - | TRBV19 | CASSIGRQYNQPQHF | TGTGCCAGTAGTATTGGCCGACAGTACAATCAGCCCCAGCATTTT
TRBJ2-2 | - | - | TRBV6-1 | CASSDLGYTGELFF | TGTGCCAGCAGTGACCTGGGTTACACCGGGGAGCTGTTTTTT
TRBJ2-7 | TRBD1 | - | TRBV5-1 | CASSNLQGANYEQYF | TGCGCCAGCAGCAACCTACAGGGGGCGAACTACGAGCAGTACTTC
TRBJ1-2 | - | - | TRBV5-1 | CASSLGQRDYGYTF | TGCGCCAGCAGCCTTGGACAGAGAGATTATGGCTACACCTTC
TRBJ2-7 | TRBD1 | once | TRBV7-6 | CASSQSLGTDEQYF | TGTGCCAGCAGCCAGAGTCTAGGGACAGACGAGCAGTACTTC
TRBJ1-3 | - | - | TRBV10-3 | CATKARSGNTIYF | TGTGCCACCAAGGCCCGCTCTGGAAACACCATATATTTT
TRBJ2-5 | - | - | TRBV9 | CASSVDMGTGWTQYF | TGTGCCAGCAGCGTAGATATGGGAACGGGGTGGACCCAGTACTTC
TRBJ1-4 | - | - | TRBV5-1 | CASSAGSGEKLFF | TGCGCCAGCAGTGCAGGGTCTGGGGAAAAACTGTTTTTT
TRBJ2-2 | - | - | TRBV9 | CASSVEWVPNTGELFF | TGTGCCAGCAGCGTAGAATGGGTCCCCAACACCGGGGAGCTGTTTTTT
TRBJ1-3 | - | - | TRBV28 | CASSLIGRLNTIYF | TGTGCCAGCAGTTTAATCGGCCGACTAAACACCATATATTTT
TRBJ2-1 | - | - | TRBV11-3 | CASSLEATNNEQFF | TGTGCCAGCAGCTTAGAAGCGACTAACAATGAGCAGTTCTTC
TRBJ1-2 | TRBD1 | - | TRBV5-1 | CASWDRDGYTF | TGCGCCAGCTGGGACAGGGATGGCTACACCTTC
TRBJ1-2 | - | - | TRBV10-3 | CAITATMDGYTF | TGTGCCATCACCGCAACGATGGACGGCTACACCTTC
TRBJ2-3 | TRBD2 | - | TRBV5-4 | CASSLGLAGTDTQYF | TGTGCCAGCAGCTTGGGCCTAGCGGGAACAGATACGCAGTATTTT
TRBJ2-5 | - | - | TRBV7-2 | CASNWGEETQYF | TGTGCCAGCAATTGGGGGGAAGAGACCCAGTACTTC
TRBJ2-7 | TRBD1 | - | TRBV7-9 | CASSLVGTGAHEQYF | TGTGCCAGCAGCTTAGTCGGGACAGGGGCCCACGAGCAGTACTTC
TRBJ2-7 | - | - | TRBV4-1 | CASSEVGLYEQYF | TGCGCCAGCAGCGAGGTGGGGCTATACGAGCAGTACTTC
TRBJ1-4 | - | - | TRBV30 | CAWKPFNEKLFF | TGTGCCTGGAAGCCCTTCAATGAAAAACTGTTTTTT
TRBJ1-5 | TRBD1 | - | TRBV7-2 | CASSIRGHGNQPQHF | TGTGCCAGCAGCATCAGGGGGCATGGCAATCAGCCCCAGCATTTT
TRBJ1-1 | TRBD1 | - | TRBV9 | CASSKTGGITMNTEAFF | TGTGCCAGCAGTAAGACAGGGGGAATAACAATGAACACTGAAGCTTTCTTT
TRBJ2-2 | - | - | TRBV7-9 | CASSSHTGELFF | TGTGCCAGCAGCTCTCACACCGGGGAGCTGTTTTTT
TRBJ2-7 | - | - | TRBV18 | CASSPDLGWGGPSYEQYF | TGTGCCAGCTCACCAGATCTTGGGTGGGGCGGTCCCTCCTACGAGCAGTACTTC
TRBJ2-1 | TRBD2 | - | TRBV11-2 | CASSPAGLPLDEQFF | TGTGCCAGCAGCCCAGCGGGACTCCCCTTGGATGAGCAGTTCTTC
TRBJ2-7 | - | few | TRBV11-2 | CASSLVPGATYEQYF | TGTGCCAGCAGCTTAGTTCCGGGGGCGACCTACGAGCAGTACTTC
TRBJ2-1 | TRBD1 | - | TRBV5-1 | CASSPGDRTYNEQFF | TGCGCCAGCAGCCCCGGGGACAGAACCTACAATGAGCAGTTCTTC
TRBJ2-7 | - | - | TRBV27 | CASSLSPASYEQYF | TGTGCCAGCAGTTTATCGCCAGCCTCCTACGAGCAGTACTTC
TRBJ2-7 | TRBD1 | - | TRBV13 | CASSTRDRSYEQYF | TGTGCCAGCAGCACCCGGGACAGGAGCTACGAGCAGTACTTC
TRBJ2-6 | - | once | TRBV7-9 | CASSLEGRQDSGANVLTF | TGTGCCAGCAGCTTGGAGGGGCGACAGGACTCTGGGGCCAACGTCCTGACTTTC
TRBJ2-3 | - | - | TRBV12-5 | CASGGARITQYF | TGTGCTAGTGGGGGGGCCCGGATCACGCAGTATTTT
TRBJ2-3 | - | - | TRBV30 | CAGQEQNTQYF | TGTGCCGGCCAGGAACAGAATACGCAGTATTTT
TRBJ2-5 | TRBD1 | - | TRBV5-6 | CASSLRQGAGETQYF | TGTGCCAGCAGCTTGCGGCAGGGGGCGGGGGAGACCCAGTACTTC
TRBJ1-5 | TRBD1 | - | TRBV5-5 | CASSHQGERNQPQHF | TGTGCCAGCAGCCACCAGGGGGAGCGCAATCAGCCCCAGCATTTT
TRBJ2-1 | TRBD1 | once | TRBV2 | CASSPPPRGPYNEQFF | TGTGCCAGCAGTCCCCCCCCCAGGGGGCCCTACAATGAGCAGTTCTTC
TRBJ2-3 | TRBD2 | - | TRBV5-1 | CASSERGGRVVYTQYF | TGCGCCAGCAGCGAACGGGGGGGCCGTGTAGTATATACGCAGTATTTT
TRBJ2-1 | - | - | TRBV5-1 | CASRSTSSSYNEQFF | TGCGCCAGCAGATCGACGTCTAGCTCCTACAATGAGCAGTTCTTC
TRBJ2-1 | - | once | TRBV7-4 | CASSPKGGGASSYNEQFF | TGTGCCAGCAGCCCCAAGGGCGGGGGCGCGAGCTCCTACAATGAGCAGTTCTTC
TRBJ1-5 | - | - | TRBV7-2 | CASSLVGGQGNQPQHF | TGTGCCAGCAGCTTAGTTGGGGGACAAGGCAATCAGCCCCAGCATTTT
TRBJ2-3 | - | - | TRBV2 | CASSDKLSTDTQYF | TGTGCCAGCAGTGATAAGCTTAGCACAGATACGCAGTATTTT
TRBJ2-3 | - | - | TRBV6-1 | CASSDPPERGAGDTQYF | TGTGCCAGCAGTGACCCTCCTGAGAGGGGGGCAGGGGATACGCAGTATTTT
TRBJ2-7 | TRBD1 | once | TRBV18 | CASSPGQGFYEQYF | TGTGCCAGCTCACCAGGACAGGGATTCTACGAGCAGTACTTC
TRBJ2-3 | - | - | TRBV5-6 | CASSLVGGRGTDTQYF | TGTGCCAGCAGCTTGGTCGGTGGGAGAGGCACAGATACGCAGTATTTT
TRBJ2-1 | TRBD2 | - | TRBV4-1 | CASSQDMRGRLYNEQFF | TGCGCCAGCAGCCAAGATATGCGGGGGAGACTCTACAATGAGCAGTTCTTC
TRBJ2-1 | - | once | TRBV5-1 | CASSSEAGGQGYNEQFF | TGCGCCAGCAGCTCAGAAGCGGGGGGACAGGGCTACAATGAGCAGTTCTTC